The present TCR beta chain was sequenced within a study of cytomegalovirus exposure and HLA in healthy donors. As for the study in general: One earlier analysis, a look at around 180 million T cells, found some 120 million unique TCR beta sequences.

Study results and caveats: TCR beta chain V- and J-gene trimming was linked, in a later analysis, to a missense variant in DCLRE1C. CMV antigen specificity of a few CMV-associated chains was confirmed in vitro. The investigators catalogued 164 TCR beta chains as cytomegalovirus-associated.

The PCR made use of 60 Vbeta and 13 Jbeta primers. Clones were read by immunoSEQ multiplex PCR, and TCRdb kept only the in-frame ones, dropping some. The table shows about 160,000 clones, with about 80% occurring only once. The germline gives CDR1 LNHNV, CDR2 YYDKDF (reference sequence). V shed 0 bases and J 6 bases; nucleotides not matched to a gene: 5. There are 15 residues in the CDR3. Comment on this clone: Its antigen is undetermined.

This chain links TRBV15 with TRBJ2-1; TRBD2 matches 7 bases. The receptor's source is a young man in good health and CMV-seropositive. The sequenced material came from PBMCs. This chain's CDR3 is CATSRDGLVSNEQFF. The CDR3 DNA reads TGTGCCACCAGCAGAGATGGACTAGTTTCCAATGAGCAGTTCTTC.